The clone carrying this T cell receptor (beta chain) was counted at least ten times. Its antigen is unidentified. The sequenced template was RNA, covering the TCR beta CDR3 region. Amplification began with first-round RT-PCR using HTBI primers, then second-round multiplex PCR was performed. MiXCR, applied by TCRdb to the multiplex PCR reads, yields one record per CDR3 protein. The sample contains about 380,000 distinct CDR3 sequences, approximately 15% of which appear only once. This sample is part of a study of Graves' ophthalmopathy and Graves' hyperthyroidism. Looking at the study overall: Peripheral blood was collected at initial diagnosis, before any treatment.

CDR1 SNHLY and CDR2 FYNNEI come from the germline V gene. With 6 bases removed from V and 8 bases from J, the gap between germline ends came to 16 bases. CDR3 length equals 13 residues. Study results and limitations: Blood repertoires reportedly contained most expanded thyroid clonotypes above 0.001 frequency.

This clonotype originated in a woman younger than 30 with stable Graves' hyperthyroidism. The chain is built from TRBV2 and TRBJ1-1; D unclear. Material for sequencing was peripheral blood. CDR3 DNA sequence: TGTGCCAGCAGCGCTCTCGTCGGGAACGAAGCTTTCTTT. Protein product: CASSALVGNEAFF.